One T cell receptor beta chain is described in this entry. As yet, its antigen is unknown. This CDR3 region has 15 residues. V trimming: 4 bases; J trimming: 2 bases; junction bases outside the gene matches: 8. CDR1 and CDR2 from the germline V gene are SGHTA and FQGNSA. This sample is part of a study of cytomegalovirus exposure and HLA in healthy donors. This PCR relied on a set of 60 Vbeta primers and 13 Jbeta primers. Source study methods: In a later analysis, of roughly 73 million unique beta chains, around 9.9 million appeared in at least two donors. Profiling relied on immunoSEQ multiplex PCR, and the TCRdb table lists in-frame clones only, not all of them. V and J calls and clone size are those listed in that table; D and trimming were worked out from the DNA. This sample has 150,000 to 180,000 clones; around 80% occur once, and the top ten carry over 3%. Study observations and caveats: A few CMV-associated chains proved CMV antigen-specific in vitro. Around 160 TCR beta chains were listed as cytomegalovirus-associated.

The gene calls are TRBV7-2 and TRBJ2-7, with TRBD2 matching 7 bases. The origin of this receptor is a woman aged 40 to 55 in good health and CMV-seronegative. The sequencing input was PBMCs. The CDR3, as DNA: TGTGCCAGCAGCTCCTCGGGGGGACCTACCTACGAGCAGTACTTC. This translates into CASSSSGGPTYEQYF.